This TCR beta chain emerged from a study of regulatory T cells in long-lasting Graves disease. Comments on this clonotype: Its antigen remains unknown.

Building of the TCR beta libraries involved iRepertoire HTBI primers and Arm-PCR of CDR3 regions. TCRdb redid the calling of the multiplex PCR reads with MiXCR, one entry per CDR3 protein. The sample includes approximately 400,000 distinct CDR3 sequences, just under 15% seen only once; the top ten take over 15%. Per the germline V gene, CDR1 is DFQATT and CDR2 is SNEGSKA (reference sequence). Trimming cost V 0 bases and J 6 bases; bases outside gene matches: 8. The CDR3 consists of 16 residues. Findings and caveats of the study: Clonotypes that were public and shared totalled some 2,900 in persistent patients versus around 1,000 in new patients. With persistent disease, TRBV28, TRBJ1-2 and TRBJ2-5 were the favored segments.

Time point in this sample: newly diagnosed GD, antithyroid drugs for less than 3 months. Preparation of the TCR library used RNA extracted from PBMCs. These same data were also listed under a study on T cells in Graves' hyperthyroidism and ophthalmopathy. That paper adds: Hyperthyroidism was newly diagnosed in patients aged 18 to 65 (duration under 2 months). The diagnostic basis comprised clinical symptoms, serum thyroxine and TRAb, thyroid ultrasound and orbital computed tomography.

The clonotype was recovered from a young woman with Graves disease. The rearrangement uses TRBV20-1 and TRBJ2-1, with 10 positions matching TRBD2. Material: peripheral blood mononuclear cells (PBMCs), obtained at new diagnosis, from a patient treated with antithyroid drugs. The CDR3 spells CSARERLAGVGNEQFF. The CDR3 DNA reads as TGCAGTGCTAGAGAAAGGCTAGCGGGAGTAGGCAATGAGCAGTTCTTC.